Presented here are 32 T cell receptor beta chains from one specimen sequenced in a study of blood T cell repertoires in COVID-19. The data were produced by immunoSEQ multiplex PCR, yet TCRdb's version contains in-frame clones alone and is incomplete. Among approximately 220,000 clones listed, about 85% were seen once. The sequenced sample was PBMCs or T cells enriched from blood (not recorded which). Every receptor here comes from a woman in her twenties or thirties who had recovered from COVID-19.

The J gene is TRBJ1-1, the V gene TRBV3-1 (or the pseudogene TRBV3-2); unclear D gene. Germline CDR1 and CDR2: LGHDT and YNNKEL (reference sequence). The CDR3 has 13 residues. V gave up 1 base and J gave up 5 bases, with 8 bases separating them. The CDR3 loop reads CASSQGAVTEAFF. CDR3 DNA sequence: TGTGCCAGCAGCCAAGGGGCAGTAACTGAAGCTTTCTTT.

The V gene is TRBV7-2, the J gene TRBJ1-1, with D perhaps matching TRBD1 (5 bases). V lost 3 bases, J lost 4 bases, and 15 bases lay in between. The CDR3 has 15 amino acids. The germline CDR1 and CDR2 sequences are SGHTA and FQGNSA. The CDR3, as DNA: TGTGCCAGCAGCTTTGGGGCATGGGCTACCACTGAAGCTTTCTTT. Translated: CASSFGAWATTEAFF.

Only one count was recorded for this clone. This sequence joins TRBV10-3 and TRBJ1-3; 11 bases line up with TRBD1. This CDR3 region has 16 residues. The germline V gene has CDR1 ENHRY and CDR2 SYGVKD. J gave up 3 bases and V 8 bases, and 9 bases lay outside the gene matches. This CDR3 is CAIASDRGRFGNTIYF. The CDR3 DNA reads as TGTGCCATCGCTTCGGACAGGGGGCGATTTGGAAACACCATATATTTT.

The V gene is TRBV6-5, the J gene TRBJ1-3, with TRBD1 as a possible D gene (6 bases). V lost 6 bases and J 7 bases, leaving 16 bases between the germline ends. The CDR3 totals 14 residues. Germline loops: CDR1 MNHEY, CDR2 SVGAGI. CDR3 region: CASRGTGFSNTIYF. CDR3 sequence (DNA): TGTGCCAGCAGGGGAACAGGGTTCAGCAACACCATATATTTT.

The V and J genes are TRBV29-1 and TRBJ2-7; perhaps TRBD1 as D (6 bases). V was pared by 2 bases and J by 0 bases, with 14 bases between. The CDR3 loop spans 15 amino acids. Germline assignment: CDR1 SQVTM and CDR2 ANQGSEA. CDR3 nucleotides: TGCAGCGTTGAACAGACAGGCTTGAGCTCCTACGAGCAGTACTTC. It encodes CSVEQTGLSSYEQYF.

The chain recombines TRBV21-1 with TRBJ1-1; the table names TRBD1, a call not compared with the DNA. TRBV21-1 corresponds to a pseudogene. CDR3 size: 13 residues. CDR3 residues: CASSLQMNTEAFF. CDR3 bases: TGTGCCAGCAGTTTGCAGATGAACACTGAAGCTTTCTTT.

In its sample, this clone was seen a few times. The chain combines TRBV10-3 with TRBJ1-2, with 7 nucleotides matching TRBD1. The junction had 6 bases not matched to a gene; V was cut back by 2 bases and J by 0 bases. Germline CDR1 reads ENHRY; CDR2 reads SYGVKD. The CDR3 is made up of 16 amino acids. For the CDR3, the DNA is TGTGCCATCAGTGAGACCAGGGGACAGCCTAACTATGGCTACACCTTC. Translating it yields CAISETRGQPNYGYTF.

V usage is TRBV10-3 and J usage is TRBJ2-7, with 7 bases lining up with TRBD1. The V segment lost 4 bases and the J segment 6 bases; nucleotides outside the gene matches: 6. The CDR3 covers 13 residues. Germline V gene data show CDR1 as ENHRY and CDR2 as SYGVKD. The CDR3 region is CAISAPDRVEQYF. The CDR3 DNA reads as TGTGCCATCAGTGCCCCCGACAGGGTCGAGCAGTACTTC.

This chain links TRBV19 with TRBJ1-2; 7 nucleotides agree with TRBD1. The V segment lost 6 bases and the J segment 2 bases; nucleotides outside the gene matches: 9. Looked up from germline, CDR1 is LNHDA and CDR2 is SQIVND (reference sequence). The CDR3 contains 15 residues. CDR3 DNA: TGTGCCAGTAGCTCCGGGGACAGCCAAAACTATGGCTACACCTTC. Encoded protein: CASSSGDSQNYGYTF.

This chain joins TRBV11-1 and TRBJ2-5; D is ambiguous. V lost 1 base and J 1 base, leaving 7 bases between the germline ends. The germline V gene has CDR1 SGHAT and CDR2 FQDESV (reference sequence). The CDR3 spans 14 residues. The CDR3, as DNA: TGTGCCAGCAGCTTAGTTTCCCTCCAAGAGACCCAGTACTTC. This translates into CASSLVSLQETQYF.

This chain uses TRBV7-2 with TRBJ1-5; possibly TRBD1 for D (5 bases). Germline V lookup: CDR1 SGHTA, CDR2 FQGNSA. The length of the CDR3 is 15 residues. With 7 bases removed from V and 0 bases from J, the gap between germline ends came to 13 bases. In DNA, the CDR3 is TGTGCCAGCAACAATTGGGGGGATAGCAATCAGCCCCAGCATTTT. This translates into CASNNWGDSNQPQHF.

CDR3 sequence (DNA): TGTGCCAGCAGTGCCGGGAACACTGAAGCTTTCTTT. This encodes CASSAGNTEAFF. The chain uses TRBV2 and TRBJ1-1, with D unclear. The CDR3 totals 12 residues. Trimming removed 4 bases from V and 1 base from J, with 4 bases in between. Germline CDR1 SNHLY, CDR2 FYNNEI.

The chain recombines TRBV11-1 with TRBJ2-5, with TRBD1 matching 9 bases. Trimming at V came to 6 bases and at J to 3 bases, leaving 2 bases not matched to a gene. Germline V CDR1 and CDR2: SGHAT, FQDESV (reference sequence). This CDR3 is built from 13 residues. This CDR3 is CASSRTGEETQYF. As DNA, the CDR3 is TGTGCCAGCAGTCGGACAGGGGAAGAGACCCAGTACTTC.

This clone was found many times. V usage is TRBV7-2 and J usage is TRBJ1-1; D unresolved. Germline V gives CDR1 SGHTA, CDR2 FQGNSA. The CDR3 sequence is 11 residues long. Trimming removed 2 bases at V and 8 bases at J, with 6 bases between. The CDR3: CASSLNREAFF. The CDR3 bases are TGTGCCAGCAGCTTAAATCGGGAAGCTTTCTTT.

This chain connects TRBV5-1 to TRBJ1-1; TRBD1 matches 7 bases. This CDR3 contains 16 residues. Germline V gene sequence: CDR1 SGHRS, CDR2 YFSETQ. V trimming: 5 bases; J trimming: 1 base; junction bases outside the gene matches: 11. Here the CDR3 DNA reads TGCGCCAGCAGGATGCATCCGGGACAGACGAACACTGAAGCTTTCTTT. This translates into CASRMHPGQTNTEAFF.

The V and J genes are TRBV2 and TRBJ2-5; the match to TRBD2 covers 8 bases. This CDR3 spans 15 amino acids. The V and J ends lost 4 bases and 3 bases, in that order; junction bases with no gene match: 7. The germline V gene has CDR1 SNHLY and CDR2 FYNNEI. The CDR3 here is CASSAISGAKETQYF. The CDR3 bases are TGTGCCAGCAGTGCGATTAGCGGGGCTAAAGAGACCCAGTACTTC.

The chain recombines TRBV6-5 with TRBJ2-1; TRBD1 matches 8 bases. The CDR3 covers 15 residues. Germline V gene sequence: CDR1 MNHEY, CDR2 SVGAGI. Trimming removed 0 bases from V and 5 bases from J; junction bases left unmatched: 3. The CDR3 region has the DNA TGTGCCAGCAGTTACTCGAACAGGGGGGACAATGAGCAGTTCTTC. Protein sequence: CASSYSNRGDNEQFF.

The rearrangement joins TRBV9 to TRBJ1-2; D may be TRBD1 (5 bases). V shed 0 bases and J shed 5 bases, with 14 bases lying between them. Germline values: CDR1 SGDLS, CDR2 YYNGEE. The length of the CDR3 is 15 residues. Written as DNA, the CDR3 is TGTGCCAGCAGCGTAGACCTGGGGCAGGGATATGGCTACACCTTC. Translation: CASSVDLGQGYGYTF.

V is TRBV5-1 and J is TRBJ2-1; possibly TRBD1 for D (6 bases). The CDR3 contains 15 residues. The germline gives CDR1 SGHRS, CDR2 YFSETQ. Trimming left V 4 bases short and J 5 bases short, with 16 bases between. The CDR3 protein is CASSGTGSSHNEQFF. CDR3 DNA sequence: TGCGCCAGCAGCGGAACAGGGTCTTCGCACAATGAGCAGTTCTTC.

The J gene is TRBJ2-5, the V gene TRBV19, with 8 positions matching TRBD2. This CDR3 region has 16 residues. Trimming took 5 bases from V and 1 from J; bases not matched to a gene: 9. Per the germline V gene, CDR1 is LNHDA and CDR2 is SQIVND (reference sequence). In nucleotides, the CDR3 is TGTGCCAGTAGTTCATACCTCGGGGGGGGCCAAGAGACCCAGTACTTC. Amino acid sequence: CASSSYLGGGQETQYF.

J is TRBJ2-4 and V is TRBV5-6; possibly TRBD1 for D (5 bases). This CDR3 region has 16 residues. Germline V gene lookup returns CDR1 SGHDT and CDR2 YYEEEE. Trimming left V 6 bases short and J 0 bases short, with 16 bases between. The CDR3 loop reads CASTLQDLGAKNIQYF. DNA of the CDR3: TGTGCCAGCACCCTACAGGATCTAGGAGCCAAAAACATTCAGTACTTC. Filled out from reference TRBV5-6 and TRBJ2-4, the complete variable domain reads DAGVTQSPTHLIKTRGQQVTLRCSPKSGHDTVSWYQQALGQGPQFIFQYYEEEERQRGNFPDRFSGHQFPNYSSELNVNALLLGDSALYLCASTLQDLGAKNIQYFGAGTRLSVL.

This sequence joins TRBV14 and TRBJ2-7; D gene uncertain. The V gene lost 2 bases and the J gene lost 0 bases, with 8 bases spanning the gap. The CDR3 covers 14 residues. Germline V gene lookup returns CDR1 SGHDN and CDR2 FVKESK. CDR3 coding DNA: TGTGCCAGCAGCCAATGGGCAACCTCCTACGAGCAGTACTTC. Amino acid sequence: CASSQWATSYEQYF. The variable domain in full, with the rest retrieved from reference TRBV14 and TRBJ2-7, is EAGVTQFPSHSVIEKGQTVTLRCDPISGHDNLYWYRRVMGKEIKFLLHFVKESKQDESGMPNNRFLAERTGGTYSTLKVQPAELEDSGVYFCASSQWATSYEQYFGPGTRLTVT.

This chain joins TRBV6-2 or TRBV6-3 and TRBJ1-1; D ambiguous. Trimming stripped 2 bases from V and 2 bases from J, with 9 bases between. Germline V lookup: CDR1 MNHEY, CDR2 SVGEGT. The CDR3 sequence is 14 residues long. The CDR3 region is CASSYPRGNTEAFF. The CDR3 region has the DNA TGTGCCAGCAGTTACCCTCGGGGAAACACTGAAGCTTTCTTT.

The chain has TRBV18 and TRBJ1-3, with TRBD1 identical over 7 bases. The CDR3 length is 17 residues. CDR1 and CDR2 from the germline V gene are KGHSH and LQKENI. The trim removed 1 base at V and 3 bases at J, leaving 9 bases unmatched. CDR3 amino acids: CASSPQRGHGVGNTIYF. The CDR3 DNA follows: TGTGCCAGCTCACCACAGAGGGGGCACGGTGTTGGAAACACCATATATTTT.

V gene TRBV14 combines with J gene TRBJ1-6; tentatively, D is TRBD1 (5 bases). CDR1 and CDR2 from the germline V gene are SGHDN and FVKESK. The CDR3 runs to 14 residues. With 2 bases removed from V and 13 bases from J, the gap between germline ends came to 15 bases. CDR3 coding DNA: TGTGCCAGCAGCCAACGGGGACTAGGTTCGCCCCTCCACTTT. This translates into CASSQRGLGSPLHF.

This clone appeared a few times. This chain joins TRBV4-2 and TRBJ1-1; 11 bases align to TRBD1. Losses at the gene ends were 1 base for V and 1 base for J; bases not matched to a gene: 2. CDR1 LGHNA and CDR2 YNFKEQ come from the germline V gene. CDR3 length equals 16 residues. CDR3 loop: CASSQGGQGANTEAFF. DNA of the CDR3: TGTGCCAGCAGCCAAGGAGGACAGGGGGCGAACACTGAAGCTTTCTTT.

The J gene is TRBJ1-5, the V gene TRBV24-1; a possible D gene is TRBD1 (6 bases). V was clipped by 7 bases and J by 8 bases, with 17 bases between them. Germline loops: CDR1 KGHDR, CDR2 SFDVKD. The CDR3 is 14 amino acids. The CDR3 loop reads CATRGTNLIKPQHF. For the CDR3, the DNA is TGTGCCACCAGGGGGACAAACCTAATCAAGCCCCAGCATTTT.

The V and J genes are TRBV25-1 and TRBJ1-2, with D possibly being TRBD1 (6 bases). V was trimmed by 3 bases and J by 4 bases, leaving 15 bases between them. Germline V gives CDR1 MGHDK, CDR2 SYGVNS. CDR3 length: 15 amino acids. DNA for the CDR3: TGTGCCAGCAGTGATAACTTGGGGGGGCTCTATGGCTACACCTTC. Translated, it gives CASSDNLGGLYGYTF.

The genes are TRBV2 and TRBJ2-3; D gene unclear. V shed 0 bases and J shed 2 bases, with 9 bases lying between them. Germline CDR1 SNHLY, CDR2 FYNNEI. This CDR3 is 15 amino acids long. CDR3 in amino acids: CASSEAVSPTDTQYF. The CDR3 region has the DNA TGTGCCAGCAGTGAAGCTGTCTCTCCCACAGATACGCAGTATTTT.

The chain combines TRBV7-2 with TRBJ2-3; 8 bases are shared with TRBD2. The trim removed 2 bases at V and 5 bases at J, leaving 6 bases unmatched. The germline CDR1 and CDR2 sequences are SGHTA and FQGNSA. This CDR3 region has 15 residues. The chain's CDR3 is CASSLLAGGIDTQYF. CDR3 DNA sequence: TGTGCCAGCAGCTTATTGGCGGGGGGTATAGATACGCAGTATTTT.

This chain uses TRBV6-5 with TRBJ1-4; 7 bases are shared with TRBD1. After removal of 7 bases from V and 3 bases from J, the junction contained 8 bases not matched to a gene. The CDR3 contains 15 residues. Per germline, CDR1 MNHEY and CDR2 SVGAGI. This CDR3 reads CASNTNRGPNEKLFF. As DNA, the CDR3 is TGTGCCAGCAACACAAACAGGGGCCCTAATGAAAAACTGTTTTTT.

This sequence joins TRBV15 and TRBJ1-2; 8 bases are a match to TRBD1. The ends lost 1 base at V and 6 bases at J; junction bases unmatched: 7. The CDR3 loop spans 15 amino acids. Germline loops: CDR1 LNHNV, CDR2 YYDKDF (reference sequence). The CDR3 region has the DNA TGTGCCACCAGCAGAGGTAGGACAGGGACAAATGGCTACACCTTC. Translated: CATSRGRTGTNGYTF.